This T cell receptor (beta chain) was recorded in a study of blood T cell repertoires in COVID-19. Some clones are missing from TCRdb's copy, which holds only in-frame ones; the method was immunoSEQ multiplex PCR. This table has a few hundred thousand clones, more than 80% appearing once. Trimming cost V 0 bases and J 1 base, with 7 bases left between them. The CDR3 spans 14 residues. Germline V gives CDR1 SGHRS, CDR2 YFSETQ. The rearrangement joins TRBV5-1 to TRBJ1-1; D possibly corresponds to TRBD1 (5 bases). The sequencing input was peripheral blood. The sequence came from a woman older than 75 with acute or convalescent COVID-19. CDR3 loop: CASSLARENTEAFF. The CDR3 nucleotides are TGCGCCAGCAGCTTGGCCAGGGAGAACACTGAAGCTTTCTTT. Together with reference TRBV5-1 and TRBJ1-1, the CDR3 gives the full variable domain: KAGVTQTPRYLIKTRGQQVTLSCSPISGHRSVSWYQQTPGQGLQFLFEYFSETQRNKGNFPGRFSGRQFSNSRSEMNVSTLELGDSALYLCASSLARENTEAFFGQGTRLTVV.